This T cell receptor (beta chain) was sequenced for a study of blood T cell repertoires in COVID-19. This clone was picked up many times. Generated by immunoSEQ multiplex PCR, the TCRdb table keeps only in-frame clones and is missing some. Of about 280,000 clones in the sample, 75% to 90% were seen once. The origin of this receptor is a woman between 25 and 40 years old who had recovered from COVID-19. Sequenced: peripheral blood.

The CDR3 protein is CASSPIGGFGNQPQHF. In DNA, the CDR3 is TGTGCCAGTAGTCCGATCGGGGGTTTTGGCAATCAGCCCCAGCATTTT. The V gene is TRBV19, the J gene TRBJ1-5; D is possibly TRBD1 (5 bases). Looked up from germline, CDR1 is LNHDA and CDR2 is SQIVND (reference sequence). V lost 5 bases to trimming and J lost 2 bases, with 16 bases between them. The CDR3 runs 16 residues.